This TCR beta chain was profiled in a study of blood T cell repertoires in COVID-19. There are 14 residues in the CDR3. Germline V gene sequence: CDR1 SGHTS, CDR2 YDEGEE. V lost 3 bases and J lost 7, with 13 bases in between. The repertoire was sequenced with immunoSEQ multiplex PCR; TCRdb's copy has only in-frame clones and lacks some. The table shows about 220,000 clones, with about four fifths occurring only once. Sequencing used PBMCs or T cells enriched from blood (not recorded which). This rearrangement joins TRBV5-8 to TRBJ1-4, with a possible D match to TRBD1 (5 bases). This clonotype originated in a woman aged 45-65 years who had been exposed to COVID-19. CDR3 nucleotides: TGTGCCAGCAGCTCCAACGGGGGATTTGAAAAACTGTTTTTT. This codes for CASSSNGGFEKLFF.